This TCR beta chain appears in the sequencing data of a study of blood T cell repertoires in COVID-19. Background on the study: Acute and convalescent COVID-19 samples came from the United States, Italy and Spain. T cells, B-cell-depleted T cells, or PBMCs supplied cDNA or gDNA.

Unmatched junction bases numbered 2, after V lost 1 base and J lost 2 bases. This CDR3 has 15 residues. Germline V gene lookup returns CDR1 SGHDN and CDR2 FVKESK. Authors' analysis steps: Quantification of nucleated cells was approximated via reference gene primer amplification. Clones were sequenced by immunoSEQ multiplex PCR, and TCRdb holds only the in-frame ones, with some missing. V and J calls and clone size follow that table, whereas D and trimming were derived from the DNA. Among about 160,000 clones listed, approximately 92% were seen once. This clonotype was obtained from a man aged 25 to 40 with COVID-19, enrolled during active disease. The chain has TRBV14 and TRBJ2-5, with TRBD2 identical over 9 bases. What was sequenced was peripheral blood. This chain's CDR3 is CASSQGLADQETQYF. CDR3 DNA sequence: TGTGCCAGCAGCCAAGGACTAGCGGATCAAGAGACCCAGTACTTC.